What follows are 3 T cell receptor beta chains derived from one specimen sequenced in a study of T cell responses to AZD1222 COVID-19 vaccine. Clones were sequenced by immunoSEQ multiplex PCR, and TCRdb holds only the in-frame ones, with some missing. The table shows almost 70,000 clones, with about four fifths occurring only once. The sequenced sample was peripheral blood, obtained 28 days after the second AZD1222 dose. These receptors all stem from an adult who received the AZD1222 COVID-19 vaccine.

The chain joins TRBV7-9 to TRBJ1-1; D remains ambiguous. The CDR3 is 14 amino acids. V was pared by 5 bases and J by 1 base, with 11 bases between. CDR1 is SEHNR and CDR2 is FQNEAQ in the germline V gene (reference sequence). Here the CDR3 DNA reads TGTGCCAGCAGCGTAGATTTAACGAACACTGAAGCTTTCTTT. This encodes CASSVDLTNTEAFF.

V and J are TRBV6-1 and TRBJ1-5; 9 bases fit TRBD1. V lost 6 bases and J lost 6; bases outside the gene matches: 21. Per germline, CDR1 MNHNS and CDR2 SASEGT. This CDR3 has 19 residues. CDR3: CASSETGGAQSIFSQPQHF. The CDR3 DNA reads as TGTGCCAGCAGCGAAACAGGGGGCGCCCAGTCTATTTTTAGTCAGCCCCAGCATTTT.

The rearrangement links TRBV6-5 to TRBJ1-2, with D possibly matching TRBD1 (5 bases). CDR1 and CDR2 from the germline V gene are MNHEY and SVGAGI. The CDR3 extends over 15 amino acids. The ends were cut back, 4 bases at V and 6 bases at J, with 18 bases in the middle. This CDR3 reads CASSSRAGQLNGYTF. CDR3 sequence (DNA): TGTGCCAGCAGTTCGCGGGCAGGGCAATTGAATGGCTACACCTTC.